This entry features one T cell receptor beta chain sequence. The antigen remains undetermined. Germline V gene lookup returns CDR1 WSHSY and CDR2 SAAADI. The CDR3 contains 16 residues. A J-beta primer mix and a sample-barcoded 5' primer were used in a second PCR of roughly 7 to 12 cycles. Each CDR3 protein gets one entry after TCRdb re-called the 5' RACE reads with MiXCR. The table records some 1.4 million distinct CDR3 sequences, roughly 40% of them present only once. This specimen comes from a study of blood T cells in healthy people across ages. General study findings and limits: The study found more naive CD4+ cells and higher diversity in long-lived than aged donors.

This clonotype was sampled from a young woman in good health. Source material: blood. The chain joins TRBV10-2 to TRBJ2-1; TRBD1 aligns across 11 bases. The DNA end lines up better with TRBJ2-7; the J call may be wrong. CDR3 loop: CASSESGTGGYNEQYF. The CDR3 DNA is TGCGCCAGCAGTGAGTCTGGGACAGGGGGTTACAATGAGCAGTACTTC.